Below, one TCR beta chain is given with its context. Its antigen is undetermined. On cycle 4 day 1 and cycle 7 day 1, as well as at baseline, blood was sampled. TCRdb's table, derived via immunoSEQ multiplex PCR, lists solely in-frame clones and lacks some. Among tens of thousands of clones listed, 81% were seen once. The sample comes from a study of OX40 agonist ivuxolimab in advanced cancers. Study in general: Every 2 weeks, ivuxolimab was infused into the patients intravenously at between 0.01 and 10 mg/kg.

The CDR3 is 13 amino acids. The junction had 1 base not matched to a gene; V was cut back by 4 bases and J by 0 bases. Germline loops: CDR1 SQVTM, CDR2 ANQGSEA. Overall study results and limits: No determination was made of the antigen specificity of the expanded peripheral T cells.

The sample here was CD4+ or CD8+ T cells sorted from blood, taken in a trial of the OX40 agonist ivuxolimab. The clonotype was recovered from an adult with an advanced solid tumor such as melanoma, head and neck, liver or kidney cancer. This rearrangement joins TRBV29-1 to TRBJ1-1; the match to TRBD1 covers 8 bases. The CDR3 loop is CSVVRGLNTEAFF. The CDR3 nucleotides are TGCAGCGTTGTCAGGGGGCTGAACACTGAAGCTTTCTTT. The whole variable domain, filled in from reference TRBV29-1 and TRBJ1-1, reads SAVISQKPSRDICQRGTSLTIQCQVDSQVTMMFWYRQQPGQSLTLIATANQGSEATYESGFVIDKFPISRPNLTFSTLTVSNMSPEDSSIYLCSVVRGLNTEAFFGQGTRLTVV.